This T cell receptor (beta chain) was recorded in a study of blood T cell repertoires in COVID-19 (dated by TCRdb to 2018 to 2020). Background on the whole study: The collaborator samples originated in the United States, Italy and Spain and spanned the acute and convalescent phases of COVID-19. The material from the prospective study consisted of cDNA or gDNA derived from T cells, B-cell-depleted T cells, or PBMCs. Subjects who had been exposed to COVID-19, were actively infected with it, or had recovered from it provided the deeply sampled blood TCRbeta repertoires that made up the dataset. The repertoires were released in a freely available public database meant as a resource for research on the immune response to SARS-CoV-2. The samples were drawn from the first 160 participants of the ongoing ImmuneRACE study and from some 1,300 subjects provided by 6 global collaborators. The sample metadata nearly always contained a de-identified subject ID, COVID-19 status, age in years and sex. Where available, HLA class I and class II types were obtained from metadata supplied by the sample provider rather than from assay-based typing. General conclusions and limits of the study: The quantity of clinical and demographic metadata differed by source and by participant and was supplied without curation.

The immunoSEQ Assay, a bias-controlled multiplex PCR, was used to amplify TCRbeta CDR3 regions from genomic DNA. From the authors' description of their analysis: The number of nucleated cells in each sample was estimated from the amplification of reference gene primers within the assay. Sequence reads were collapsed and filtered to measure the absolute abundance of every unique TCRbeta CDR3 rearrangement. For each sample, productive Simpson clonality was calculated as the square root of Simpson's diversity index across productive rearrangements. What TCRdb holds here is the immuneACCESS table cut down to in-frame rearrangements. Part of the clones is not present; checked against another copy, under half of the missing clones reflect an unresolved V gene, and the others are unexplained. That table is the source of V, J and clone size, and D and trimming were worked out from the DNA. The sample table records a few hundred thousand clones; 75% to 90% of these occur just once. The ten largest account for 3% to 4.5% of the sample.

In its sample, this clone was seen a few times. This receptor's antigen is unknown. Base qualities are missing; no much larger clone stands one base away. Each collaborating institution followed its own protocols to collect whole blood in K2EDTA tubes. For TCRbeta analysis, collaborators shipped samples as frozen whole blood, isolated PBMCs, or DNA extracted from either of those sample types. Trimming removed 5 bases from V and 6 bases from J; the gene matches leave 7 bases unexplained. The CDR3 contains 14 residues, cysteine and phenylalanine counted. Of the read, only the CDR3 DNA is kept; its 42 bases are in frame from base 1. In the germline V gene, CDR1 corresponds to SGHAT and CDR2 to FQNNGV.

The V gene is TRBV11-2 and the J gene is TRBJ1-3, and 7 junction bases match TRBD1. This receptor was obtained from a woman aged 18-29 years with acute or convalescent COVID-19. Sequencing was carried out using peripheral blood. The nucleotide sequence reads as follows: TGTGCCAGCAGCACAACACAGGGGACAAACACCATATATTTT. The translation is CASSTTQGTNTIYF.